The sequence of this T cell receptor beta chain was determined in a study of cytotoxic CD8 clonotypes in ibrutinib-treated CLL. Study-level background: Across the patients, 10 to 12 were relapsed/refractory, 15 treatment-naive and approximately 17 IGHV unmutated. Study conclusions and caveats: Baseline levels were approached again at progression, after clonality had risen at ibrutinib response. Baseline clonality, above age-matched healthy donor levels, tracked circulating CD8+ T-cell counts.

Depths of 1 in 200,000 to 1 in 1 million T cells were the sequencing target. Method: immunoSEQ multiplex PCR; TCRdb's copy keeps in-frame clones and lacks some. The sample comprises about 200,000 clones, approximately 70% of which are singletons, and approximately 5.9% rests with the top ten. This CDR3 has 16 residues. V was clipped by 5 bases and J by 10 bases; unmatched bases: 10. The germline V gene encodes CDR1 SGHTA and CDR2 FQGNSA. This clone was observed a few times. Antigen specificity is unknown. The sequence derives from a human donor with chronic lymphocytic leukemia. This specimen was PBMCs, taken after 12 months of ibrutinib treatment. The rearrangement links TRBV7-2 to TRBJ2-1; the match to TRBD2 covers 14 bases. The chain's CDR3 is CASSPGTSGGPREQFF. The CDR3 region has the DNA TGTGCCAGCAGCCCGGGGACTAGCGGGGGCCCTAGAGAGCAGTTCTTC. The full variable domain, with the rest looked up from reference TRBV7-2 and TRBJ2-1, is GAGVSQSPSNKVTEKGKDVELRCDPISGHTALYWYRQSLGQGLEFLIYFQGNSAPDKSGLPSDRFSAERTGGSVSTLTIQRTQQEDSAVYLCASSPGTSGGPREQFFGPGTRLTVL.